One and the same sample provided the 27 T cell receptor beta chains below, sequenced in a study of blood T cells in healthy people across ages. A J-beta primer mix and a sample-barcoded 5' primer were used in a second PCR of roughly 6 to 12 cycles. MiXCR was run by TCRdb on the 5' RACE reads, yielding one entry per CDR3 protein. Among roughly 1,500,000 distinct CDR3 sequences listed, around 35% were seen once. The material sequenced was blood. These receptors were obtained from a woman in her 30s in good health.

V is TRBV30 and J is TRBJ1-5, with TRBD1 identical over 10 bases. The CDR3 is 15 residues long. The junction had 5 bases not matched to a gene; V was cut back by 2 bases and J by 4 bases. The germline V gene encodes CDR1 GTSNPN and CDR2 SVGIG (reference sequence). CDR3 protein: CAWSSDRGPNQPQHF. CDR3 DNA: TGTGCCTGGAGTTCCGACAGGGGGCCAAATCAGCCCCAGCATTTT.

Only a few counts were recorded for this clonotype. This rearrangement joins TRBV10-2 to TRBJ1-2; 9 nucleotides align to TRBD1. In germline, CDR1 is WSHSY, CDR2 SAAADI. V lost 7 bases to trimming and J lost 7 bases; unmatched junction nucleotides: 7. The CDR3 has 13 amino acids. The CDR3 reads CASNRGQGFGYTF. The DNA for the CDR3 is TGCGCCAGCAACCGAGGACAGGGGTTTGGCTACACCTTC.

The chain joins TRBV28 to TRBJ2-7; 11 nucleotides line up with TRBD2. The CDR3 contains 15 residues. CDR1 is MDHEN and CDR2 is SYDVKM in the germline V gene. Trimming took 4 bases from V and 2 from J; bases not matched to a gene: 4. In DNA, the CDR3 is TGTGCCAGCAGTTGGGGACTAGCGGAACCCTACGAGCAGTACTTC. This translates into CASSWGLAEPYEQYF.

This clonotype was detected only a few times. The chain is built from TRBV27 and TRBJ2-5; D may be TRBD1 or TRBD2 (5 bases each). In germline, CDR1 is MNHEY, CDR2 SMNVEV (reference sequence). V shed 3 bases and J shed 11 bases, with 28 bases lying between them. This CDR3 is 17 amino acids long. The chain's CDR3 is CASSFRYLHGTPTSQYF. The CDR3 region has the DNA TGTGCCAGCAGTTTCCGTTATCTTCACGGGACCCCGACATCGCAGTACTTC.

The rearrangement links TRBV20-1 to TRBJ2-7; either TRBD1 or TRBD2 may fit D (6 bases each). This CDR3 has 12 amino acids. Trimming removed 5 bases from V and 0 bases from J, with 8 bases in between. Germline lookup yields CDR1 DFQATT and CDR2 SNEGSKA (reference sequence). CDR3 sequence: CSAGGRSYEQYF. CDR3 coding DNA: TGCAGTGCTGGGGGGCGCTCCTACGAGCAGTACTTC.

The chain combines TRBV6-6 with TRBJ2-4; possible D gene TRBD1, 6 bases. Germline V gene sequence: CDR1 MNHNY, CDR2 SVGAGI (reference sequence). Trimming cost V 0 bases and J 13 bases, with 13 bases left between them. The CDR3 loop spans 13 amino acids. The CDR3 bases are TGTGCCAGCAGTTACTCGGGGGCAGGGGAGCAGTACTTC. Translated: CASSYSGAGEQYF.

This clonotype came up once. V and J are TRBV20-1 and TRBJ2-5, with 8 bases matching TRBD2. The J call is doubtful: the DNA matches TRBJ2-7 better. The CDR3 extends over 15 amino acids. Germline CDR1 reads DFQATT; CDR2 reads SNEGSKA (reference sequence). CDR3 DNA sequence: TGCAGTGCTAGAGATTGGGCTAGCGGGTCCTACGAGCAGTACTTC. Protein product: CSARDWASGSYEQYF.

The chain joins TRBV7-9 to TRBJ2-3; 7 bases are shared with TRBD2. The CDR3 contains 18 residues. CDR1 is SEHNR and CDR2 is FQNEAQ in the germline V gene (reference sequence). V was pared by 4 bases and J by 1 base, with 14 bases of the junction left unmatched. CDR3 in amino acids: CASSSWGGGNSRTDTQYF. CDR3 nucleotide sequence: TGTGCCAGCAGCTCTTGGGGCGGGGGAAATTCCCGCACAGATACGCAGTATTTT.

The chain links TRBV20-1 to TRBJ1-1, with no clear D. Germline CDR1 DFQATT, CDR2 SNEGSKA (reference sequence). V lost 3 bases and J 3 bases, leaving 14 bases between the germline ends. The CDR3 contains 14 residues. The CDR3 region is CSASSAREDTEAFF. Here the CDR3 DNA reads TGCAGTGCTAGCTCCGCGCGGGAGGACACTGAAGCTTTCTTT.

The chain uses TRBV4-1 and TRBJ2-7; 8 nucleotides line up with TRBD2. The CDR3 spans 16 residues. Losses at the gene ends were 4 bases for V and 2 bases for J; bases not matched to a gene: 10. Germline assignment: CDR1 MGHRA and CDR2 YSYEKL. CDR3 region: CASSRGQLAGTYEQYF. CDR3 DNA: TGCGCCAGCAGCCGAGGACAGTTAGCGGGAACCTACGAGCAGTACTTC.

This clonotype came up a few times. The chain carries TRBV27 and TRBJ2-7; D unclear. This CDR3 is 15 amino acids long. CDR1 and CDR2 from the germline V gene are MNHEY and SMNVEV (reference sequence). Trimming shortened V by 2 bases and J by 0 bases, and 11 bases separated the two germline ends. The CDR3 DNA sequence: TGTGCCAGCAGTTTAAGCCCTCACGGCTCCTACGAGCAGTACTTC. Encoded protein: CASSLSPHGSYEQYF.

CDR3 DNA sequence: TGTGCCAGCAGTCCCAGTGGGGGGAGAAAAGAGACCCAGTACTTC. Its translation is CASSPSGGRKETQYF. V and J are TRBV27 and TRBJ2-5; the D gene is possibly TRBD2 (6 bases). Germline CDR1 is MNHEY and CDR2 is SMNVEV (reference sequence). The CDR3 is 15 residues long. Trimming took off 5 bases at V and 3 bases at J, with 16 bases between the two ends.

The V and J genes are TRBV2 and TRBJ2-1; 7 nucleotides align to TRBD2. This CDR3 spans 17 amino acids. V dropped 4 bases and J dropped 1; count of bases not matched to a gene: 10. The V gene's germline CDR1 is SNHLY and CDR2 FYNNEI. This chain's CDR3 is CASSGDSGLGSYNEQFF. CDR3 bases: TGTGCCAGCAGTGGGGATAGCGGGCTGGGGTCCTACAATGAGCAGTTCTTC.

This clonotype was observed many times. This chain uses TRBV20-1 with TRBJ1-2; D unresolved. CDR1 is DFQATT, CDR2 SNEGSKA, per germline (reference sequence). The CDR3 length is 13 residues. V was trimmed by 0 bases and J by 7 bases, leaving 12 bases between them. DNA of the CDR3: TGCAGTGCTAGAGAAGTTCTAGCGGGTGGCTACACCTTC. It encodes CSAREVLAGGYTF.

This clonotype showed up just once. A read error may produce the germline difference seen at one junction end. This chain links TRBV6-1 with TRBJ2-7; no definite D call. Germline loops: CDR1 MNHNS, CDR2 SASEGT. The CDR3 extends over 11 amino acids. For the CDR3, the DNA is TGTGTCAGCAGTGGCTACTACGAGCAGTACTTC. Amino acid sequence: CVSSGYYEQYF.

The chain joins TRBV7-9 to TRBJ2-2; maybe TRBD2 (5 bases). The V gene's germline CDR1 is SEHNR and CDR2 FQNEAQ (reference sequence). V was clipped by 1 base and J by 4 bases, with 10 bases between them. This CDR3 is 15 amino acids long. Here the CDR3 DNA reads TGTGCCAGCAGCTTAGGAGGGATATTCACCGGGGAGCTGTTTTTT. It yields the protein CASSLGGIFTGELFF.

This clonotype was counted a few times. The chain carries TRBV4-2 and TRBJ1-1, with 7 bases fitting TRBD1. The length of the CDR3 is 16 residues. Trimming at V came to 1 base and at J to 1 base, leaving 6 bases not matched to a gene. Germline loops: CDR1 LGHNA, CDR2 YNFKEQ. The CDR3 loop reads CASSQVSGGQNTEAFF. CDR3 coding DNA: TGTGCCAGCAGCCAAGTTTCAGGGGGGCAGAACACTGAAGCTTTCTTT.

The chain has TRBV14 and TRBJ1-2, with TRBD1 matching 8 bases. Germline V gives CDR1 SGHDN, CDR2 FVKESK. The CDR3 extends over 14 amino acids. Trimming took 3 bases from V and 5 from J; bases not matched to a gene: 5. The DNA of the CDR3 is TGTGCCAGCAGCCAGGTGACAGGGGCTTATGGCTACACCTTC. It codes for CASSQVTGAYGYTF.

The V gene is TRBV5-1, the J gene TRBJ2-7, with a possible D match to TRBD2 (6 bases). The CDR3 contains 15 residues. Germline loops: CDR1 SGHRS, CDR2 YFSETQ. V was shortened by 0 bases and J by 3 bases, with 13 bases between the two germline ends. The CDR3 loop reads CASSLGGTPFYEQYF. CDR3 coding DNA: TGCGCCAGCAGCTTGGGCGGGACTCCTTTCTACGAGCAGTACTTC. Combining the CDR3 with reference TRBV5-1 and TRBJ2-7 gives the whole variable domain KAGVTQTPRYLIKTRGQQVTLSCSPISGHRSVSWYQQTPGQGLQFLFEYFSETQRNKGNFPGRFSGRQFSNSRSEMNVSTLELGDSALYLCASSLGGTPFYEQYFGPGTRLTVT.

Note on this clonotype: One end of the junction does not line up with germline, which may come from a read error. The chain recombines TRBV9 with TRBJ1-1; 7 bases map to TRBD1. CDR1 SGDLS and CDR2 YYNGEE come from the germline V gene. This CDR3 has 14 residues. CDR3 bases: TGTGCCAGCAGCGTAGCAGGGGGAAACACTGATGCTTTCTTT. Its protein is CASSVAGGNTDAFF.

This clonotype was seen a single time. Possible read error: a much larger clone is one base away. The chain uses TRBV7-2 and TRBJ2-1, with D perhaps matching TRBD1 or TRBD2 (5 bases each). Between the trimmed V and J ends, which lost 4 bases and 6 bases, there was a span of 16 bases. The CDR3 extends over 15 amino acids. The germline V gene encodes CDR1 SGHTA and CDR2 FQGNSA. CDR3 sequence (DNA): TGTGCCAGCAGCTCTACCGGGACCACCTGCAATGAGCAGTTCTTC. Amino acid sequence: CASSSTGTTCNEQFF.

The chain joins TRBV27 to TRBJ2-3, with 9 bases lining up with TRBD2. The V gene end was trimmed by 7 bases and the J gene end by 5 bases; junction bases not matched to a gene: 10. Germline V CDR1 and CDR2: MNHEY, SMNVEV (reference sequence). The CDR3 loop spans 15 amino acids. The CDR3 protein is CASTKISGSGDTQYF. The CDR3 nucleotides are TGTGCCAGCACCAAAATTAGCGGGAGTGGAGATACGCAGTATTTT.

The chain uses TRBV27 and TRBJ2-2; D assignment may be TRBD1 or TRBD2 (6 bases each). CDR3 length: 14 amino acids. V lost 3 bases to trimming and J lost 5 bases, with 10 bases between them. Germline values: CDR1 MNHEY, CDR2 SMNVEV (reference sequence). The CDR3 sequence: CASSFGGGTGELFF. The CDR3 nucleotides read TGTGCCAGCAGTTTCGGGGGCGGGACCGGGGAGCTGTTTTTT.

J is TRBJ2-3 and V is TRBV6-2 or TRBV6-3; D is unclear. Deletions cut 0 bases from V and 4 bases from J, with 8 bases between. The germline CDR1 and CDR2 sequences are MNHEY and SVGEGT. This CDR3 spans 14 amino acids. The CDR3 DNA sequence: TGTGCCAGCAGTTACTCAACCACCTCAGATACGCAGTATTTT. The encoded protein is CASSYSTTSDTQYF.

This clonotype was seen a handful of times. The chain couples TRBV4-1 to TRBJ1-1; maybe TRBD1 (5 bases). The V end was cut by 1 base, the J end by 6 bases, with 12 bases between. The length of the CDR3 is 14 residues. Germline CDR1 is MGHRA and CDR2 is YSYEKL. CDR3 in DNA: TGCGCCAGCAGCCAAGTGGGGGGGACTCCTGAAGCTTTCTTT. Its translation is CASSQVGGTPEAFF.

Turning to this clonotype: A junction end diverges from the germline sequence, so it may reflect a read error. The gene calls are TRBV7-9 and TRBJ2-6, with D hard to call. Germline V CDR1 and CDR2: SEHNR, FQNEAQ (reference sequence). The CDR3 spans 15 residues. The CDR3 sequence is CAGSPPAAGANVLTF. The CDR3 bases are TGTGCCGGCAGCCCGCCCGCCGCCGGGGCCAACGTCCTGACTTTC.

The chain couples TRBV27 to TRBJ2-7; 8 bases align to TRBD1. This CDR3 has 14 residues. Germline loops: CDR1 MNHEY, CDR2 SMNVEV (reference sequence). V lost 6 bases to trimming and J lost 5 bases; unmatched junction nucleotides: 9. CDR3 bases: TGTGCCAGCAGGGAACCGGGACAGGTTAACGAGCAGTACTTC. Translating gives CASREPGQVNEQYF.